This T cell receptor beta chain appears in the sequencing data of a study of T cell responses to AZD1222 COVID-19 vaccine. Using immunoSEQ multiplex PCR, the repertoire was profiled, and TCRdb retains in-frame clones only, with some absent. The sample contains about 170,000 clones, approximately 92% of which appear only once. Study-wide results and caveats: Seropositive AZD1222 recipients at baseline numbered only six or seven.

For this clone: Its antigen is unknown.

The germline gives CDR1 MNHEY, CDR2 SVGEGT. Trimming cost V 3 bases and J 5 bases, with 10 bases left between them. The CDR3 has 13 amino acids. J is TRBJ1-1 and V is TRBV6-2 or TRBV6-3; D ambiguous. The source was peripheral blood, collected on day 0 of AZD1222 vaccination. The TCR comes from an adult in good health. The chain's CDR3 is CASSYLTRTEAFF. CDR3 DNA sequence: TGTGCCAGCAGTTATCTAACCCGTACTGAAGCTTTCTTT.